A selection of T cell receptor beta chains follows, all from one sample in a study of T cell responses to AZD1222 COVID-19 vaccine. Generated by immunoSEQ multiplex PCR, the TCRdb table keeps only in-frame clones and is missing some. The sample holds roughly 130,000 clones; roughly 87% are singletons and the top ten take about 1.5%. The material was peripheral blood, obtained on day 0 of AZD1222 vaccination. Receptor source: an adult in good health. The CDR3 runs from the conserved cysteine through the conserved F or W. A D gene is named only where the DNA matches it firmly. Size is stated for part of the rows, as once, few or many counts, or as a class when the clone is expanded.

TRBJ2-1	once	TRBD2	TRBV19	CASSHGRGVYNEQFF	TGTGCCAGTAGTCATGGGCGGGGGGTATACAATGAGCAGTTCTTC
TRBJ2-7	-	TRBD2	TRBV3-1/TRBV3-2	CASSRTNLGGSYEQYF	TGTGCCAGCAGCCGAACCAATCTGGGAGGGTCCTACGAGCAGTACTTC
TRBJ1-5	-	-	TRBV5-1	CASSTGAYNQPQHF	TGCGCCAGCAGTACTGGGGCTTACAATCAGCCCCAGCATTTT
TRBJ1-1	-	-	TRBV19	CASSPRALGDTEAFF	TGTGCCAGTAGTCCTCGGGCTCTCGGCGACACTGAAGCTTTCTTT
TRBJ2-7	-	-	TRBV3-1/TRBV3-2	CASGAGGEEQYF	TGTGCCAGCGGAGCGGGCGGGGAGGAGCAGTACTTC
TRBJ2-2	-	-	TRBV28	CASTLSRRGAGELFF	TGTGCCAGCACCCTATCTCGGAGGGGGGCCGGGGAGCTGTTTTTT
TRBJ2-7	once	TRBD1	TRBV6-1	CASSDTGTGLYEQYF	TGTGCCAGCAGTGACACCGGGACAGGGTTATACGAGCAGTACTTC
TRBJ1-3	-	-	TRBV25-1	CAIPPPGRTGNTIYF	TGTGCCATCCCACCCCCGGGGAGAACTGGAAACACCATATATTTT
TRBJ1-1	once	TRBD1	TRBV24-1	CATRDRQNTEAFF	TGTGCCACCAGGGACAGGCAAAACACTGAAGCTTTCTTT
TRBJ1-6	-	-	TRBV5-4	CASSNRPRAERSPLHF	TGTGCCAGCAGCAACCGCCCCCGGGCCGAAAGATCACCCCTCCACTTT
TRBJ1-5	-	-	TRBV23-1	CSQVTPYQPQHF	TGCTCACAGGTAACCCCTTATCAGCCCCAGCATTTT
TRBJ1-1	-	-	TRBV6-4	CASSSQVGTEAFF	TGTGCCAGCAGTTCGCAGGTGGGCACTGAAGCTTTCTTT
TRBJ1-1	-	-	TRBV9	CASSSGGGDTEAFF	TGTGCCAGCAGCAGTGGGGGTGGGGACACTGAAGCTTTCTTT
TRBJ1-4	-	-	TRBV28	CASSLVGRSNEKLFF	TGTGCCAGCAGTTTGGTAGGCAGATCGAATGAAAAACTGTTTTTT
TRBJ2-1	-	TRBD2	TRBV20-1	CRPRGDEQFF	TGCAGACCCCGGGGGGATGAGCAGTTCTTC
TRBJ2-5	-	-	TRBV5-1	CASSLRLDQETQYF	TGCGCCAGCAGCCTCCGACTAGATCAAGAGACCCAGTACTTC
TRBJ2-5	-	-	TRBV4-2	CASSQEDRGVGWETQYF	TGTGCCAGCAGCCAAGAGGATAGGGGCGTTGGTTGGGAGACCCAGTACTTC
TRBJ1-2	once	-	TRBV6-2/TRBV6-3	CASSFGGSPYYGYTF	TGTGCCAGCAGTTTTGGGGGCAGCCCTTACTATGGCTACACCTTC
TRBJ1-1	-	-	TRBV5-5	CASSLNRYAEAFF	TGTGCCAGCAGCTTGAACCGTTACGCTGAAGCTTTCTTT
TRBJ2-2	few	-	TRBV6-4	CASSDLPLGGELFF	TGTGCCAGCAGTGACTTGCCCCTCGGGGGGGAGCTGTTTTTT
TRBJ2-2	-	-	TRBV6-5	CASSRDNANTGELFF	TGTGCCAGCAGCCGGGACAACGCGAACACCGGGGAGCTGTTTTTT
TRBJ2-7	-	-	TRBV30	CAWRPTVNEQYF	TGTGCCTGGAGACCGACAGTTAACGAGCAGTACTTC
TRBJ2-1	-	-	TRBV28	CASSLPGSGQIEVF	TGTGCCAGCAGTTTACCGGGGTCGGGGCAGATTGAGGTCTTC
TRBJ1-1	few	-	TRBV5-1	CASSSQGANTEAFF	TGCGCCAGCAGCTCACAGGGTGCGAACACTGAAGCTTTCTTT
TRBJ2-3	-	TRBD2	TRBV5-1	CASRVGLAGDTDTQYF	TGCGCCAGCAGAGTGGGACTAGCGGGGGACACAGATACGCAGTATTTT
TRBJ2-2	-	-	TRBV9	CASSVAREFYTGELFF	TGTGCCAGCAGCGTTGCCAGGGAGTTTTACACCGGGGAGCTGTTTTTT
TRBJ1-2	once	-	TRBV6-5	CASSYSLGRRDGYTF	TGTGCCAGCAGTTACTCGCTGGGACGGAGAGATGGCTACACCTTC